The 23 T cell receptor beta chains listed next were all sequenced from one sample in a study of T cells in Graves' hyperthyroidism and ophthalmopathy. Amplification of TCR beta CDR3 regions used RNA as the template. First-round RT-PCR with HTBI primers amplified the TCR CDR3 region. TCRdb passed the multiplex PCR reads through MiXCR, listing each CDR3 protein once. This sample carries roughly 500,000 distinct CDR3 sequences, under 60% of them seen once, and the ten largest clones take roughly 19%. Sequencing was performed on peripheral blood or thyroid tissue (not recorded which). These receptors were taken from an adult woman with Graves' disease, either hyperthyroidism or ophthalmopathy (not recorded which).

The V and J genes are TRBV18 and TRBJ2-7, with TRBD1 matching 8 bases. Germline loops: CDR1 KGHSH, CDR2 LQKENI. V trimming: 3 bases; J trimming: 4 bases; junction bases outside the gene matches: 5. This CDR3 region has 14 residues. In DNA form, the CDR3 reads TGTGCCAGCTCACCCCCGGGACAGGAGTACGAGCAGTACTTC. Translating gives CASSPPGQEYEQYF. Variable domain in full (rest from reference TRBV18 and TRBJ2-7): NAGVMQNPRHLVRRRGQEARLRCSPMKGHSHVYWYRQLPEEGLKFMVYLQKENIIDESGMPKERFSAEFPKEGPSILRIQQVVRGDSAAYFCASSPPGQEYEQYFGPGTRLTVT.

This chain links TRBV29-1 with TRBJ2-7; D might be TRBD2 (6 bases). The CDR3 spans 13 residues. V lost 4 bases and J lost 1, with 11 bases in between. Germline CDR1 and CDR2: SQVTM and ANQGSEA. CDR3 nucleotide sequence: TGCAGCGTTGCGCGGGGTAGTTCCTACGAGCAGTACTTC. This translates into CSVARGSSYEQYF.

This clonotype was found once. V and J are TRBV20-1 and TRBJ1-1; D gene uncertain. Germline CDR1 DFQATT, CDR2 SNEGSKA (reference sequence). The V end was cut by 6 bases, the J end by 5 bases, with 16 bases between. There are 13 residues in the CDR3. The CDR3 loop reads CSANTVLGTEAFF. The CDR3 bases are TGCAGTGCCAATACCGTCCTGGGGACTGAAGCTTTCTTT.

Worth noting for this clonotype: A read error may be the cause here, since a much bigger clone is one base away. The chain combines TRBV5-1 with TRBJ1-4; 7 positions match TRBD1. The V gene's germline CDR1 is SGHRS and CDR2 YFSETQ. The CDR3 sequence is 15 residues long. The CDR3 is CASSLEGAINERLFF. The CDR3 nucleotides are TGCGCCAGCAGCTTGGAGGGGGCTATTAATGAAAGACTGTTTTTT.

This clonotype was observed many times. V gene TRBV7-9 combines with J gene TRBJ2-6; TRBD1 matches 7 bases. Germline CDR1 reads SEHNR; CDR2 reads FQNEAQ (reference sequence). Trimming took 1 base from V and 3 from J; bases not matched to a gene: 3. The CDR3 is 16 residues long. CDR3 coding DNA: TGTGCCAGCAGCTTAGAGGGGGCGGTTGGGGCCAACGTCCTGACTTTC. This sequence encodes CASSLEGAVGANVLTF. Drawing the rest from reference TRBV7-9 and TRBJ2-6, the complete variable domain is DTGVSQNPRHKITKRGQNVTFRCDPISEHNRLYWYRQTLGQGPEFLTYFQNEAQLEKSRLLSDRFSAERPKGSFSTLEIQRTEQGDSAMYLCASSLEGAVGANVLTFGAGSRLTVL.

The chain couples TRBV2 to TRBJ1-1, with D tentatively TRBD1 (5 bases). The CDR3 is 13 amino acids. Trimming removed 3 bases at V and 11 bases at J, with 16 bases between. The germline V gene has CDR1 SNHLY and CDR2 FYNNEI. For the CDR3, the DNA is TGTGCCAGCAGTGAGGGGCCCCTAGCAAGGGCTTTCTTT. It encodes CASSEGPLARAFF.

In this sample, this clonotype turned up many times. The chain uses TRBV7-9 and TRBJ1-2; no firm D call. V was shortened by 0 bases and J by 7 bases, with 9 bases between the two germline ends. The CDR3 loop spans 13 amino acids. In germline, CDR1 is SEHNR, CDR2 FQNEAQ (reference sequence). In DNA form, the CDR3 reads TGTGCCAGCAGCTTAGCAACCCTCCCTGGCTACACCTTC. Translating gives CASSLATLPGYTF.

A few counts support this clonotype. The chain carries TRBV29-1 and TRBJ2-5; possibly TRBD1 or TRBD2 for D (6 bases each). Germline lookup yields CDR1 SQVTM and CDR2 ANQGSEA. V lost 2 bases and J 4 bases, leaving 17 bases between the germline ends. CDR3 size: 15 residues. CDR3 loop: CSVEPFGGARETQYF. In DNA, the CDR3 is TGCAGCGTTGAACCGTTCGGGGGCGCAAGAGAGACCCAGTACTTC.

The J gene is TRBJ2-5, the V gene TRBV10-3; 10 nucleotides agree with TRBD2. This CDR3 region has 18 residues. The V gene end was trimmed by 3 bases and the J gene end by 2 bases; junction bases not matched to a gene: 12. From germline, CDR1 is ENHRY and CDR2 SYGVKD. DNA of the CDR3: TGTGCCATCAGTGAAGCGGCAATAGGACTAGCGGAACAAGAGACCCAGTACTTC. Translation: CAISEAAIGLAEQETQYF.

For this clonotype: The germline gene is not matched at one end of the junction; a read error may be the cause. The chain uses TRBV13 and TRBJ2-5, with TRBD2 identical over 8 bases. From germline, CDR1 is PRHDT and CDR2 FYEKMQ (reference sequence). This CDR3 comprises 14 residues. The CDR3 spells CASSVGGRTETQYF. DNA for the CDR3: TGTGCCAGCAGCGTAGGCGGGAGGACGGAGACCCAGTACTTC.

The chain has TRBV12-3 or TRBV12-4 and TRBJ2-7, with D maybe TRBD2 (6 bases). V was trimmed by 6 bases and J by 6 bases, leaving 12 bases between them. CDR3 length: 12 amino acids. CDR3 sequence reads: CASSEMGGEQYF. As DNA, the CDR3 is TGTGCCAGCAGCGAGATGGGGGGCGAGCAGTACTTC.

The J gene is TRBJ1-1, the V gene TRBV2, with D perhaps matching TRBD1 (5 bases). V lost 3 bases, J lost 6 bases, and 11 bases lay in between. The CDR3 covers 13 residues. CDR1 and CDR2 (germline): SNHLY, FYNNEI. The CDR3 coding sequence is TGTGCCAGCAGTGACATGGGGACGTCTGAAGCTTTCTTT. Translating gives CASSDMGTSEAFF.

The chain uses TRBV14 and TRBJ1-2, with D possibly being TRBD1 (6 bases). The CDR3 consists of 13 residues. Germline V lookup: CDR1 SGHDN, CDR2 FVKESK. Trimming stripped 2 bases from V and 8 bases from J, with 12 bases between. CDR3 sequence reads: CASSQPEGGGYTF. As DNA, the CDR3 is TGTGCCAGCAGCCAACCCGAGGGGGGAGGCTACACCTTC.

CDR3 DNA: TGTGCCAGCAGCCTCCTTGGGGCCCCTCTCAATCAGCCCCAGCATTTT. This translates into CASSLLGAPLNQPQHF. The chain employs TRBV7-2 and TRBJ1-5, with D perhaps TRBD1 (5 bases). Germline CDR1 and CDR2: SGHTA and FQGNSA. The CDR3 contains 16 residues. Trimming took 5 bases from V and 3 from J, leaving 17 bases between them.

Points on this clonotype: This may stem from a read error, because a much larger clone lies one nucleotide away. J is TRBJ2-7 and V is TRBV5-6, with a tentative D call TRBD1 (5 bases). V gave up 6 bases and J gave up 0 bases, with 19 bases separating them. Germline values: CDR1 SGHDT, CDR2 YYEEEE. CDR3 length equals 16 residues. The CDR3 loop is CASNPRSWGGSYEQYF. For the CDR3, the DNA is TGTGCCAGCAACCCGCGGAGTTGGGGCGGCTCCTACGAGCAGTACTTC.

The rearrangement uses TRBV29-1 and TRBJ1-1; D perhaps matches TRBD1 (5 bases). Trimming removed 6 bases at V and 6 bases at J, with 14 bases between. The CDR3 length is 12 residues. Germline CDR1 is SQVTM and CDR2 is ANQGSEA. This chain's CDR3 is CSVQGDRPEAFF. The CDR3 DNA reads as TGCAGCGTCCAGGGAGATCGGCCTGAAGCTTTCTTT.

The chain employs TRBV13 and TRBJ2-5; TRBD1 agrees at 7 bases. This CDR3 has 15 amino acids. Trimming at V came to 5 bases and at J to 2 bases, leaving 8 bases not matched to a gene. Germline CDR1 PRHDT, CDR2 FYEKMQ (reference sequence). The CDR3 DNA sequence: TGTGCCAGCAGCCAACAGGGGCGACGACAAGAGACCCAGTACTTC. The encoded protein is CASSQQGRRQETQYF.

The CDR3 region is CASSQRDYEQYF. CDR3 sequence (DNA): TGTGCCAGCAGCCAGAGGGACTACGAGCAGTACTTC. The rearrangement links TRBV3-1 to TRBJ2-7; possible D gene TRBD2, 5 bases. The germline V and J ends were trimmed by 3 bases and 3 bases, with 6 bases remaining between them. The CDR3 is made up of 12 amino acids. Germline CDR1 reads LGHDT; CDR2 reads YNNKEL (reference sequence).

This chain connects TRBV2 to TRBJ2-7; 8 bases align to TRBD1. The V segment lost 11 bases and the J segment 0 bases; nucleotides outside the gene matches: 18. CDR1 is SNHLY and CDR2 is FYNNEI in the germline V gene. The CDR3 spans 17 residues. CDR3 in amino acids: CAASSSPRGLSSYEQYF. DNA of the CDR3: TGTGCCGCTTCCTCATCACCCAGGGGGCTGAGCTCCTACGAGCAGTACTTC.

The genes are TRBV18 and TRBJ1-5, with D perhaps matching TRBD1 (6 bases). In germline, CDR1 is KGHSH, CDR2 LQKENI. The CDR3 is 14 residues long. Trimming shortened V by 6 bases and J by 7 bases, and 16 bases separated the two germline ends. The CDR3 DNA reads TGTGCCAGCTCTTTAGGGGGTTTCAGCCAGCCCCAGCATTTT. This gives the protein CASSLGGFSQPQHF.

V usage is TRBV20-1 and J usage is TRBJ1-5, with a possible D match to TRBD1 (5 bases). CDR1 is DFQATT, CDR2 SNEGSKA, per germline (reference sequence). The CDR3 spans 19 residues. V was clipped by 6 bases and J by 0 bases, with 27 bases between them. DNA of the CDR3: TGCAGTGCCACACTCAGGGAGTACAATGAGCTTAATAGCAATCAGCCCCAGCATTTT. Amino acid sequence: CSATLREYNELNSNQPQHF.

This clonotype was seen at least ten times. V usage is TRBV19 and J usage is TRBJ2-6, with TRBD1 identical over 8 bases. With V trimmed by 5 bases and J by 0 bases, 12 bases remained unmatched. Germline CDR1 LNHDA, CDR2 SQIVND (reference sequence). This CDR3 contains 19 residues. This CDR3 is CASSLQPGQAISGANVLTF. CDR3 DNA: TGTGCCAGTAGTCTTCAACCGGGACAGGCGATCTCTGGGGCCAACGTCCTGACTTTC.

The chain couples TRBV7-8 to TRBJ2-7; D is ambiguous. Per the germline V gene, CDR1 is SGHVS and CDR2 is FQNEAQ. This CDR3 region has 13 residues. Trimming took off 0 bases at V and 6 bases at J, with 9 bases between the two ends. This CDR3 is CASSLATFAEQYF. Here the CDR3 DNA reads TGTGCCAGCAGCTTAGCGACTTTTGCCGAGCAGTACTTC.